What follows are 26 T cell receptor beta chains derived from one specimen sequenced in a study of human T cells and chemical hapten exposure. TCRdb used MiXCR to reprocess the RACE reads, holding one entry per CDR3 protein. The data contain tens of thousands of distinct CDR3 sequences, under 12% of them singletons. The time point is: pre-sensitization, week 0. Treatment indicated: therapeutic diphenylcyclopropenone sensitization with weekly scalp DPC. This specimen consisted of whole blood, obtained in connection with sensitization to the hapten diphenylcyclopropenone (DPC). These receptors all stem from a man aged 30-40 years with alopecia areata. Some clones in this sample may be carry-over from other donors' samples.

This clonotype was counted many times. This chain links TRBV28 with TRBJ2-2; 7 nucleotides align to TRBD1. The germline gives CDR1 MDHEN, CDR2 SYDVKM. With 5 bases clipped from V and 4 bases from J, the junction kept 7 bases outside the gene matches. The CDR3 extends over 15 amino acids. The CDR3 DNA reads TGTGCCAGCAGTCCCACGACAGGGTCCACCGGGGAGCTGTTTTTT. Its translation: CASSPTTGSTGELFF. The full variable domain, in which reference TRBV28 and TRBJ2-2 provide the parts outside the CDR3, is DVKVTQSSRYLVKRTGEKVFLECVQDMDHENMFWYRQDPGLGLRLIYFSYDVKMKEKGDIPEGYSVSREKKERFSLILESASTNQTSMYLCASSPTTGSTGELFFGEGSRLTVL.

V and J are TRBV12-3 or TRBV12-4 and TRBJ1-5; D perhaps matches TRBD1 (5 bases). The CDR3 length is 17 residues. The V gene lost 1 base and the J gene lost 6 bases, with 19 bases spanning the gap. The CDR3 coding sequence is TGTGCCAGCAGTTTAGGGTTCACAGGCCTTCGGTTTCAGCCCCAGCATTTT. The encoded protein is CASSLGFTGLRFQPQHF.

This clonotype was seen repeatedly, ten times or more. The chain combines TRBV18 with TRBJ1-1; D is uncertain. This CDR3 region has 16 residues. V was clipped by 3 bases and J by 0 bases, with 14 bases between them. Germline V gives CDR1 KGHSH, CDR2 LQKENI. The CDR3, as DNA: TGTGCCAGCTCACCTCTTAGGGAATTCATGAACACTGAAGCTTTCTTT. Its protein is CASSPLREFMNTEAFF.

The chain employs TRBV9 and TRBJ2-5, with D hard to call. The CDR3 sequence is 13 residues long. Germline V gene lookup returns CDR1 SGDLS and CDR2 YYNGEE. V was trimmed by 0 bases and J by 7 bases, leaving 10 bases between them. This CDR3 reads CASSVVSFTTQYF. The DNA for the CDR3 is TGTGCCAGCAGCGTAGTTAGCTTCACGACCCAGTACTTC.

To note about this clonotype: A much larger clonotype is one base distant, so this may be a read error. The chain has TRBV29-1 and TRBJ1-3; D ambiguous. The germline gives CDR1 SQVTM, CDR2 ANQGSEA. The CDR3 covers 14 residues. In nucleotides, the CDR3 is TGCAGCGTTGACCGCTCAGGCTCTGGAAACACCATACATTTT. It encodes CSVDRSGSGNTIHF. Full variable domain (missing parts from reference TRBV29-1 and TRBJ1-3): SAVISQKPSRDICQRGTSLTIQCQVDSQVTMMFWYRQQPGQSLTLIATANQGSEATYESGFVIDKFPISRPNLTFSTLTVSNMSPEDSSIYLCSVDRSGSGNTIHFGEGSWLTVV.

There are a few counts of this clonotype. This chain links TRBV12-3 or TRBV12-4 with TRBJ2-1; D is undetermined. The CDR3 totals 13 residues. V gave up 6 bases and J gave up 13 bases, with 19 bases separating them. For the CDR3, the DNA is TGTGCCAGCAGGCCATTAAATGCGGAAATTCAGTTCTTC. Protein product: CASRPLNAEIQFF.

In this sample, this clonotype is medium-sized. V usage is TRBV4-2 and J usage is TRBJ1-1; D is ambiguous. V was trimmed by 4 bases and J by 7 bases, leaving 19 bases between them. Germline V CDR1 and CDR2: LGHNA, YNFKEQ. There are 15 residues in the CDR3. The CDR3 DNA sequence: TGTGCCAGCAGCCTGCACGGGGAGGGAGACTTTGAAGCTTTCTTT. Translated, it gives CASSLHGEGDFEAFF.

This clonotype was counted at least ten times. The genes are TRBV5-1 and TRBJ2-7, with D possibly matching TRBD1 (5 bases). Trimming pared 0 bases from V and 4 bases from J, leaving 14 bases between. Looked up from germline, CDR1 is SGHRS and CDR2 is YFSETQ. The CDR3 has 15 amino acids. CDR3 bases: TGCGCCAGCAGCTTGGGGCAGGGTCTCCCATACGAGCAGTACTTC. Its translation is CASSLGQGLPYEQYF.

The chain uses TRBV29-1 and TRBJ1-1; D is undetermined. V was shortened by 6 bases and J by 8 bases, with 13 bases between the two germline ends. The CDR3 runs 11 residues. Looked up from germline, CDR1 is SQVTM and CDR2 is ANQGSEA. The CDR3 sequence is CSVVDLLEAFF. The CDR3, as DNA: TGCAGCGTCGTCGACCTGCTCGAAGCTTTCTTT.

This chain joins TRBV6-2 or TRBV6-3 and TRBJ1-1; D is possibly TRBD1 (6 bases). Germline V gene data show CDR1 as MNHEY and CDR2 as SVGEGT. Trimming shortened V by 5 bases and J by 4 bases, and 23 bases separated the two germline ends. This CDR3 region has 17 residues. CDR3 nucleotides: TGTGCCAGCAGTCCCCTCGACCGCAGGGGAGTCAGCACTGAAGCTTTCTTT. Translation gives CASSPLDRRGVSTEAFF.

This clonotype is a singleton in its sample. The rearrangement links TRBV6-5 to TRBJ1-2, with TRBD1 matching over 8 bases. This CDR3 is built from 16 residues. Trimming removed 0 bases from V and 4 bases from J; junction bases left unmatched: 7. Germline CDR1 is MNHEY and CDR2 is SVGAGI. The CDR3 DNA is TGTGCCAGCAGTTACTCCCGGACAGGGAGGGCCTATGGCTACACCTTC. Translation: CASSYSRTGRAYGYTF.

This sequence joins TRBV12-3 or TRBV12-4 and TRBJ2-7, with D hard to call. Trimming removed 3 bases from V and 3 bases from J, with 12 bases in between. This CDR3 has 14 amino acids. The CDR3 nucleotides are TGTGCCAGCAGTTTCATAGGGTCTAGCTACGAGCAGTACTTC. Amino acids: CASSFIGSSYEQYF.

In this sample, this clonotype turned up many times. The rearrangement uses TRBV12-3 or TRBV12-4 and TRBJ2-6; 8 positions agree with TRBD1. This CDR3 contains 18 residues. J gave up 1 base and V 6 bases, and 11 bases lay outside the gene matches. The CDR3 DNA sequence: TGTGCCAGCAGCCTTTCGGGACAGGTCATGTCTGGGGCCAACGTCCTGACTTTC. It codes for CASSLSGQVMSGANVLTF.

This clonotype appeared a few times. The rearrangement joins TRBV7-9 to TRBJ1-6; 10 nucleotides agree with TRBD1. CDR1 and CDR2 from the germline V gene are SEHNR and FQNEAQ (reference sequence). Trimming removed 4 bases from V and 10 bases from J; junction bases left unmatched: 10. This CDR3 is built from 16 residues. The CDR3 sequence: CASSSHTGQGKSPLHF. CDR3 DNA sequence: TGTGCCAGCAGCTCTCACACGGGACAGGGGAAGTCACCCCTCCACTTT.

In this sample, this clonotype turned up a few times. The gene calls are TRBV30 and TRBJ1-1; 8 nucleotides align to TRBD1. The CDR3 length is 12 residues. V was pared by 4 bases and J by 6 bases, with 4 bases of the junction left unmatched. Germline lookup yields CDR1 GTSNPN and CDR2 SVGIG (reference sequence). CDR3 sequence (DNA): TGTGCCTGGACGCAGGGGGCCGCTGAAGCTTTCTTT. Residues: CAWTQGAAEAFF.

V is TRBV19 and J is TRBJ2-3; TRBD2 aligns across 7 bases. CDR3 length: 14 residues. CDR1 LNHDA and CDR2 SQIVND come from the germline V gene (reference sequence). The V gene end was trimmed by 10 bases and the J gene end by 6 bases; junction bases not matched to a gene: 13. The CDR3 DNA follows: TGTGCCACCATGACTGGACTAGTATCGGATACGCAGTATTTT. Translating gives CATMTGLVSDTQYF.

The CDR3 region has the DNA TGTGCCAGTACAGGCACCGGGGAGCTGTTTTTT. Protein sequence: CASTGTGELFF. V gene TRBV19 combines with J gene TRBJ2-2; D is uncertain. CDR1 is LNHDA and CDR2 is SQIVND in the germline V gene (reference sequence). V gave up 7 bases and J gave up 4 bases, with 4 bases separating them. CDR3 size: 11 residues.

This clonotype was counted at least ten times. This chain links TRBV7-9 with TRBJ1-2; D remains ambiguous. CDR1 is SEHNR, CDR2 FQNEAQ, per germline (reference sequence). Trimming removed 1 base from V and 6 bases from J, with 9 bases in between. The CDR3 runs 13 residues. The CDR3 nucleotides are TGTGCCAGCAGCTTAGGGCAGCACCATGGCTACACCTTC. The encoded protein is CASSLGQHHGYTF. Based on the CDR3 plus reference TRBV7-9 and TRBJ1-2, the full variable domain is DTGVSQNPRHKITKRGQNVTFRCDPISEHNRLYWYRQTLGQGPEFLTYFQNEAQLEKSRLLSDRFSAERPKGSFSTLEIQRTEQGDSAMYLCASSLGQHHGYTFGSGTRLTVV.

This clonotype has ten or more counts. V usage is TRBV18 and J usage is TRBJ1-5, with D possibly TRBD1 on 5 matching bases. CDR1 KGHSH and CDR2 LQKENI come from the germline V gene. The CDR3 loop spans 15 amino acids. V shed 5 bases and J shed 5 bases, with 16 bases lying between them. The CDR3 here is CASSEHRGDYQPQHF. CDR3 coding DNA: TGTGCCAGCTCAGAACACCGGGGGGACTATCAGCCCCAGCATTTT.

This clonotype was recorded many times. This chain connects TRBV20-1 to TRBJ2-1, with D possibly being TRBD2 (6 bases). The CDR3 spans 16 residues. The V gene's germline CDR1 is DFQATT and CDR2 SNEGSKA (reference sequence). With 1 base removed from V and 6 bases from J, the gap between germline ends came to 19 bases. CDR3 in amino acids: CSARVKLALRGNEQFF. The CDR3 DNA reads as TGCAGTGCTAGAGTAAAACTAGCTCTTAGGGGCAATGAGCAGTTCTTC.

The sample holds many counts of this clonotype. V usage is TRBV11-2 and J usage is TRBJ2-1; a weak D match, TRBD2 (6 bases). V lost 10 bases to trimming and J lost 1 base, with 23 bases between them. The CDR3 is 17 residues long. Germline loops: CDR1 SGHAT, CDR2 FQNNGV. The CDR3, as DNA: TGTGCCAACGGGATCGCGGGAAGGGGCCTATCCTACAATGAGCAGTTCTTC. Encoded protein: CANGIAGRGLSYNEQFF.

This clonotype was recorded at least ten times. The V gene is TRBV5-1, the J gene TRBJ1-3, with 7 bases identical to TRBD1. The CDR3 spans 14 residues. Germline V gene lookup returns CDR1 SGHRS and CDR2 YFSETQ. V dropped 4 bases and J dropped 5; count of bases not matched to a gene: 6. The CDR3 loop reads CASSQPGQRNTIYF. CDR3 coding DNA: TGCGCCAGCAGCCAACCGGGACAGCGAAACACCATATATTTT.

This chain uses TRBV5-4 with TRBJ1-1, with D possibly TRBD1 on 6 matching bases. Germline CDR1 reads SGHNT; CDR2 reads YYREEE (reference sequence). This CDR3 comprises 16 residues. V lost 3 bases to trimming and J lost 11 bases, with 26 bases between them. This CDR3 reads CASSSQSRTGPYAAFF. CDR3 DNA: TGTGCCAGCAGCTCCCAATCTCGTACAGGGCCCTATGCTGCTTTCTTT.

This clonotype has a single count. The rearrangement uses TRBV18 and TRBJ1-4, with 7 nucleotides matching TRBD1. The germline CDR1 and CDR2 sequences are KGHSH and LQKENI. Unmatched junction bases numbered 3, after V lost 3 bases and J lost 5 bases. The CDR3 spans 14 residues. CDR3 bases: TGTGCCAGCTCACCGGACAGGCCGAATGAAAAACTGTTTTTT. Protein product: CASSPDRPNEKLFF.

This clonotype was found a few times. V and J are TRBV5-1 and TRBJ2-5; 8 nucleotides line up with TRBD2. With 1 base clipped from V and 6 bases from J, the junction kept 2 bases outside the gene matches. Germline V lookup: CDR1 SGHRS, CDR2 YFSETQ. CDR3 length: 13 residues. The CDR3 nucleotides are TGCGCCAGCAGCTTGTCGGGGGGGAAGACCCAGTACTTC. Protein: CASSLSGGKTQYF.

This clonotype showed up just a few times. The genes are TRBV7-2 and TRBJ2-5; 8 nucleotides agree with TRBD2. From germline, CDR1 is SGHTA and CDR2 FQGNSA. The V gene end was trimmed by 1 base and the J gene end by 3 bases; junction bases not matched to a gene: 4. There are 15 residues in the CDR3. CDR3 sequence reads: CASSLVSAGEETQYF. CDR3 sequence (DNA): TGTGCCAGCAGCTTAGTTTCAGCGGGGGAAGAGACCCAGTACTTC.